This T cell receptor (beta chain) came from a study of blood T cell repertoires in COVID-19. Study information: COVID-19 samples collected from the United States, Italy and Spain covered acute and convalescent phases.

Living in 24 US areas, the participants were between 18 and 89 years of age. Participants had their cohort set by participant-reported clinical history. Per the germline V gene, CDR1 is ENHRY and CDR2 is SYGVKD. There are 13 residues in the CDR3. V lost 4 bases and J lost 9, with 13 bases in between. In the original workflow: Reference gene primer amplification in the assay estimated nucleated cell counts. Produced via immunoSEQ multiplex PCR; TCRdb's table is partial and in-frame only. V and J calls and clone size come straight from that table; D and trimming were deduced from the DNA. The sample contains 250,000 to 300,000 clones, approximately 90% of which appear only once.

The gene calls are TRBV10-3 and TRBJ2-1; D gene ambiguous. Input material: PBMCs or T cells enriched from blood (not recorded which). This receptor was identified in a woman in her thirties or forties with acute COVID-19. CDR3 nucleotide sequence: TGTGCCATCAGTGCCGGAGTGCCTGGTGAGCAGTTCTTC. It translates to CAISAGVPGEQFF.